This is a list of T cell receptor beta chains from one sample in a study of blood T cells in healthy people across ages. TCRdb used MiXCR to reprocess the 5' RACE reads, holding one entry per CDR3 protein. The sample lists some 640,000 distinct CDR3 sequences, roughly 30% occurring once. Sample: blood. These receptors all come from a woman aged 80 or over in good health. Both conserved end residues are part of each CDR3. A D gene is named only where the DNA matches it firmly. A clone size is listed for some rows: how often the clone was seen (once, few, many), or a class if it is expanded.

abundance: -; j_gene: TRBJ2-3; v_gene: TRBV4-3; d_gene: -; CDR3aa: CASSQDLPRDTQYF; CDR3nt: TGCGCCAGCAGCCAAGATTTGCCGCGAGATACGCAGTATTTT
abundance: many; j_gene: TRBJ2-5; v_gene: TRBV29-1; d_gene: -; CDR3aa: CSVDEGGGETQYF; CDR3nt: TGCAGCGTTGATGAGGGGGGCGGGGAGACCCAGTACTTC
abundance: few; j_gene: TRBJ1-1; v_gene: TRBV18; d_gene: -; CDR3aa: CASSPIDLRVVEAFF; CDR3nt: TGTGCCAGCTCCCCTATCGACTTAAGGGTAGTAGAAGCTTTCTTT
abundance: many; j_gene: TRBJ2-5; v_gene: TRBV29-1; d_gene: TRBD2; CDR3aa: CSVGAGVVETQYF; CDR3nt: TGCAGCGTTGGTGCGGGGGTAGTAGAGACCCAGTACTTC
abundance: many; j_gene: TRBJ2-4; v_gene: TRBV27; d_gene: TRBD2; CDR3aa: CASSLRLAGGRNIQYF; CDR3nt: TGTGCCAGCAGTCTCCGATTAGCGGGGGGGAGAAACATTCAGTACTTC
abundance: -; j_gene: TRBJ1-6; v_gene: TRBV13; d_gene: -; CDR3aa: CASSLLTTDSSPLHF; CDR3nt: TGTGCCAGCAGCTTATTAACAACTGATAGTTCACCCCTCCACTTT
abundance: few; j_gene: TRBJ1-2; v_gene: TRBV6-2/TRBV6-3; d_gene: -; CDR3aa: CATTDSPFGYGYTF; CDR3nt: TGTGCCACCACGGACAGCCCTTTCGGCTATGGCTACACCTTC
abundance: few; j_gene: TRBJ2-7; v_gene: TRBV20-1; d_gene: -; CDR3aa: CSAHDRNEQYF; CDR3nt: TGCAGTGCACATGACCGCAATGAGCAGTACTTC
abundance: many; j_gene: TRBJ2-7; v_gene: TRBV29-1; d_gene: TRBD2; CDR3aa: CSVRTGTTGGEQYF; CDR3nt: TGCAGCGTACGAACCGGGACAACGGGGGGGGAGCAGTACTTC
abundance: many; j_gene: TRBJ2-1; v_gene: TRBV29-1; d_gene: -; CDR3aa: CSVEDPELWEQFF; CDR3nt: TGCAGCGTTGAAGACCCGGAGTTATGGGAGCAGTTCTTC
abundance: many; j_gene: TRBJ1-2; v_gene: TRBV27; d_gene: -; CDR3aa: CASSLRQGYGYTF; CDR3nt: TGTGCCAGCAGTTTGAGGCAGGGCTATGGCTACACCTTC
abundance: -; j_gene: TRBJ1-1; v_gene: TRBV29-1; d_gene: -; CDR3aa: CSVLGGEAFF; CDR3nt: TGCAGCGTTTTGGGCGGTGAAGCTTTCTTT